The 10 T cell receptor beta chains listed next were all sequenced from one sample in a study of CD8+ T cells in alopecia areata. The treatment here: oral pan-JAK inhibitor, 5-10 mg twice daily. Sequencing templates came from extracted RNA that was reverse transcribed into cDNA. Assay: immunoSEQ multiplex PCR; the TCRdb copy retains only in-frame clones and omits some. The sample contains about 210,000 clones, 50% to 70% of which appear only once. This specimen was CD4+ T cells sorted from blood, taken at week 4, from a patient treated with tofacitinib. These TCRs come from a human donor with alopecia areata.

The chain joins TRBV6-1 to TRBJ2-7; TRBD1 agrees at 11 bases. The V gene end was trimmed by 6 bases and the J gene end by 5 bases; junction bases not matched to a gene: 9. There are 15 residues in the CDR3. Germline assignment: CDR1 MNHNS and CDR2 SASEGT. The CDR3 DNA is TGTGCCAGCAGGCCCCGGACAGGGGGCGGCCACGAGCAGTACTTC. This gives the protein CASRPRTGGGHEQYF.

The chain uses TRBV25-1 and TRBJ1-3; TRBD1 agrees at 9 bases. Per germline, CDR1 MGHDK and CDR2 SYGVNS. Unmatched junction bases numbered 2, after V lost 1 base and J lost 1 base. This CDR3 comprises 16 residues. CDR3 region: CASSELGQGSGNTIYF. As DNA, the CDR3 is TGTGCCAGCAGTGAATTGGGACAGGGATCTGGAAACACCATATATTTT.

The V and J genes are TRBV6-5 and TRBJ1-5; D remains ambiguous. CDR3 length equals 16 residues. Germline CDR1 is MNHEY and CDR2 is SVGAGI. V gave up 2 bases and J gave up 1 base, with 12 bases separating them. Here the CDR3 reads CASSYEGPLSNQPQHF. The CDR3 DNA follows: TGTGCCAGCAGTTACGAGGGCCCTCTAAGCAATCAGCCCCAGCATTTT.

V and J are TRBV30 and TRBJ1-5; the match to TRBD1 covers 8 bases. The CDR3 has 16 amino acids. Trimming cost V 4 bases and J 3 bases; bases outside gene matches: 11. Germline assignment: CDR1 GTSNPN and CDR2 SVGIG (reference sequence). The CDR3 spells CAWTPAGGPYNQPQHF. CDR3 sequence (DNA): TGTGCCTGGACTCCTGCAGGGGGCCCTTACAATCAGCCCCAGCATTTT.

Only one count was recorded for this clone. The V gene is TRBV9, the J gene TRBJ1-2; no clear D. V dropped 4 bases and J dropped 4 bases, with 11 bases sitting between them. This CDR3 comprises 13 residues. Germline CDR1 is SGDLS and CDR2 is YYNGEE. DNA for the CDR3: TGTGCCAGCAGCCCCGGGTTGAGCTATGGCTACACCTTC. Its protein is CASSPGLSYGYTF. Together with reference TRBV9 and TRBJ1-2, the CDR3 gives the full variable domain: DSGVTQTPKHLITATGQRVTLRCSPRSGDLSVYWYQQSLDQGLQFLIQYYNGEERAKGNILERFSAQQFPDLHSELNLSSLELGDSALYFCASSPGLSYGYTFGSGTRLTVV.

This chain connects TRBV5-1 to TRBJ2-5; 7 nucleotides agree with TRBD2. The CDR3 spans 14 residues. With V trimmed by 4 bases and J by 3 bases, 6 bases remained unmatched. CDR1 is SGHRS and CDR2 is YFSETQ in the germline V gene. The CDR3 DNA is TGCGCCAGCAGCACTGGGACTACAAAAGAGACCCAGTACTTC. It specifies CASSTGTTKETQYF.

The V call is TRBV29-1, the J call TRBJ1-1; D call uncertain. With 2 bases removed from V and 3 bases from J, the gap between germline ends came to 16 bases. The CDR3 totals 15 residues. Germline V gene lookup returns CDR1 SQVTM and CDR2 ANQGSEA. Here the CDR3 reads CSVENPGRADTEAFF. CDR3 nucleotides: TGCAGCGTTGAAAACCCCGGACGGGCGGACACTGAAGCTTTCTTT.

This chain connects TRBV7-2 to TRBJ2-2; 7 bases are a match to TRBD1. Germline V gene lookup returns CDR1 SGHTA and CDR2 FQGNSA. The junction had 10 bases not matched to a gene; V was cut back by 5 bases and J by 4 bases. This CDR3 spans 16 amino acids. This CDR3 is CASSPWKGAGTGELFF. Written as DNA, the CDR3 is TGTGCCAGCAGCCCCTGGAAGGGGGCGGGCACCGGGGAGCTGTTTTTT. Looking up the rest from reference TRBV7-2 and TRBJ2-2 gives the full variable domain: GAGVSQSPSNKVTEKGKDVELRCDPISGHTALYWYRQSLGQGLEFLIYFQGNSAPDKSGLPSDRFSAERTGGSVSTLTIQRTQQEDSAVYLCASSPWKGAGTGELFFGEGSRLTVL.

The rearrangement uses TRBV29-1 and TRBJ1-2; 10 bases fit TRBD1. The germline V gene has CDR1 SQVTM and CDR2 ANQGSEA. The CDR3 contains 13 residues. With V trimmed by 4 bases and J by 8 bases, 7 bases remained unmatched. In DNA, the CDR3 is TGCAGCGTTGTCAACGGACAGGGGGGCGGCTACACCTTC. This encodes CSVVNGQGGGYTF.

The J gene is TRBJ1-1, the V gene TRBV30; weak D call: TRBD1 (5 bases). This CDR3 has 12 residues. Between the trimmed V and J ends, which lost 5 bases and 3 bases, there was a span of 10 bases. Germline-derived CDR1 and CDR2 are GTSNPN and SVGIG (reference sequence). Here the CDR3 DNA reads TGTGCCTGGCAGGACACTGACACTGAAGCTTTCTTT. Protein product: CAWQDTDTEAFF.